The clone carrying this TCR beta chain was counted at least ten times. The data derive from a study of Graves' ophthalmopathy and Graves' hyperthyroidism. Trimming left V 4 bases short and J 5 bases short, with 11 bases between. This CDR3 comprises 13 residues. Per the germline V gene, CDR1 is SNHLY and CDR2 is FYNNEI. The sequenced template was RNA, covering the TCR beta CDR3 region. HTBI primers served in a first-round RT-PCR, which a second-round multiplex PCR followed. TCRdb re-derived calls from the multiplex PCR reads in MiXCR, one entry per CDR3 protein. Of about 410,000 distinct CDR3 sequences listed, about a sixth are singletons.

Sequencing was carried out using peripheral blood. V gene TRBV2 combines with J gene TRBJ2-5, with D possibly TRBD1 on 6 matching bases. The sequence derives from a young woman with Graves' ophthalmopathy. The CDR3 nucleotides are TGTGCCAGCAGTGGTTGGGGGCCCGAGACCCAGTACTTC. It encodes CASSGWGPETQYF.